These 3 T cell receptor beta chains originate from one sample sequenced in a study of beta chain features in type 1 diabetes. As every portion of the isolated RNA was reverse transcribed, the sequencing read expressed TCRB transcripts. The assay was immunoSEQ multiplex PCR, and TCRdb's table has in-frame clones only and misses some. The table includes 350,000 to 450,000 clones, around 13% detected once. Sample: naive CD4+ T cells from blood. The origin of the receptors is a man younger than 45 in good health.

This clone came up many times. This rearrangement joins TRBV10-3 to TRBJ2-1; D gene unclear. CDR3 length: 12 residues. V was trimmed by 6 bases and J by 3 bases, leaving 6 bases between them. The V gene's germline CDR1 is ENHRY and CDR2 SYGVKD. CDR3 in amino acids: CAISHDYNEQFF. CDR3 nucleotide sequence: TGTGCCATCAGCCATGACTACAATGAGCAGTTCTTC.

This clone was seen only a few times. The rearrangement links TRBV7-2 to TRBJ1-2; 7 positions match TRBD1. Germline V lookup: CDR1 SGHTA, CDR2 FQGNSA. V trimming: 11 bases; J trimming: 4 bases; junction bases outside the gene matches: 13. The CDR3 sequence is 14 residues long. In DNA, the CDR3 is TGTGCCGGCGAAGGACAGGCTATGGGCTATGGCTACACCTTC. This codes for CAGEGQAMGYGYTF.

The J gene is TRBJ2-5, the V gene TRBV5-1, with D maybe TRBD1 (5 bases). Trimming left V 4 bases short and J 2 bases short, with 12 bases between. This CDR3 is 14 amino acids long. Per the germline V gene, CDR1 is SGHRS and CDR2 is YFSETQ. In DNA, the CDR3 is TGCGCCAGCAGCCAAGCAGGGAATCAAGAGACCCAGTACTTC. It codes for CASSQAGNQETQYF. The full variable domain, its missing parts supplied by reference TRBV5-1 and TRBJ2-5, is KAGVTQTPRYLIKTRGQQVTLSCSPISGHRSVSWYQQTPGQGLQFLFEYFSETQRNKGNFPGRFSGRQFSNSRSEMNVSTLELGDSALYLCASSQAGNQETQYFGPGTRLLVL.